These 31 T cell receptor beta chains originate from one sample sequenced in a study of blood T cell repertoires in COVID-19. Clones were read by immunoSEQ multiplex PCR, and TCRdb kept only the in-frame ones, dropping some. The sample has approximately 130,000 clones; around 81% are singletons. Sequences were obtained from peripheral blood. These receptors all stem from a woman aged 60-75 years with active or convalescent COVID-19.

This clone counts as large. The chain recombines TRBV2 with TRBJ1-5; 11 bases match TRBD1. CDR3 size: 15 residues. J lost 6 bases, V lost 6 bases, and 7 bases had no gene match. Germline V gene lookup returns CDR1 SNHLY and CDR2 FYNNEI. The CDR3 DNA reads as TGTGCCAGCAGGGACGGGACAGGGGGGTTTCAGCCCCAGCATTTT. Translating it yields CASRDGTGGFQPQHF.

The chain's CDR3 is CASSSLGLAGSNEQFF. The CDR3 DNA sequence: TGTGCCAGCAGCTCATTGGGACTAGCGGGTAGCAATGAGCAGTTCTTC. The chain couples TRBV7-2 to TRBJ2-1; 12 bases match TRBD2. CDR1 and CDR2 from the germline V gene are SGHTA and FQGNSA. Losses at the gene ends were 4 bases for V and 6 bases for J; bases not matched to a gene: 7. The CDR3 has 16 residues.

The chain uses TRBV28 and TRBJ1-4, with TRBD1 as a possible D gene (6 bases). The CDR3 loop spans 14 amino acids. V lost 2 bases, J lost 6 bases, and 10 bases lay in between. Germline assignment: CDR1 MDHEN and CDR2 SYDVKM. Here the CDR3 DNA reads TGTGCCAGCAGTTTAGGGGGCGGTCATGAAAAACTGTTTTTT. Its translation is CASSLGGGHEKLFF.

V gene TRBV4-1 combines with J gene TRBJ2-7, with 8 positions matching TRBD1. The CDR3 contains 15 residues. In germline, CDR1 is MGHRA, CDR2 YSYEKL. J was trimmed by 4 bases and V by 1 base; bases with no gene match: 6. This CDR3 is CASSQAARGRYEQYF. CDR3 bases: TGCGCCAGCAGCCAAGCAGCCAGGGGGCGGTACGAGCAGTACTTC.

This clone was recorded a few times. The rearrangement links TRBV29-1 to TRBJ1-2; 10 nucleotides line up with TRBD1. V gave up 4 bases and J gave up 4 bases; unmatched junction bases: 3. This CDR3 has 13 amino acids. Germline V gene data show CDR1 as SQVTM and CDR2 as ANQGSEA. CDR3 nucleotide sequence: TGCAGCGTTGTGGGACAGGGGATCTATGGCTACACCTTC. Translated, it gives CSVVGQGIYGYTF.

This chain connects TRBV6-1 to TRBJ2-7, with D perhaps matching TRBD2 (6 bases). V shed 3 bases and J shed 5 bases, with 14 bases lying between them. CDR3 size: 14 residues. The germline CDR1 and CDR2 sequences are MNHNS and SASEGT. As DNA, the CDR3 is TGTGCCAGCAGTGAGACTAGATCTCCTAACGAGCAGTACTTC. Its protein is CASSETRSPNEQYF.

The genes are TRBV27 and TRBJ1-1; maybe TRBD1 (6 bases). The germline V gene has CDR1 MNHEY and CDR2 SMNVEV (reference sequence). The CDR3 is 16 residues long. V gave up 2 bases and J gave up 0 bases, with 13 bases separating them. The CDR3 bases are TGTGCCAGCAGTTTAAGGAAACAGGGAGTGAACACTGAAGCTTTCTTT. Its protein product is CASSLRKQGVNTEAFF.

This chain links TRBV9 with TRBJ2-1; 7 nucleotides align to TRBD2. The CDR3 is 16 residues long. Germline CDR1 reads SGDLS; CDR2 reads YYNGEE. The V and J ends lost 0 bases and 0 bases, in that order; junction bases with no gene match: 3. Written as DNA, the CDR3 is TGTGCCAGCAGCGTAGGGCCGGGGGGCTCCTACAATGAGCAGTTCTTC. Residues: CASSVGPGGSYNEQFF.

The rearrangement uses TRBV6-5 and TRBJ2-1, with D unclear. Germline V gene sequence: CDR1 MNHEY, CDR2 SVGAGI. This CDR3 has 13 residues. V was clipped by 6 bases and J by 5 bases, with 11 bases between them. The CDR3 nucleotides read TGTGCCAGCAGATTAAACGGAGACAATGAGCAGTTCTTC. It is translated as CASRLNGDNEQFF.

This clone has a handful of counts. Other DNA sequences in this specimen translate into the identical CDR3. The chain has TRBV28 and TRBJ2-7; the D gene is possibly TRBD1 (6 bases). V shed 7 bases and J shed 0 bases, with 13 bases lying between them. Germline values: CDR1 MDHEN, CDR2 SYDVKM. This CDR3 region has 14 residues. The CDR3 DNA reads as TGTGCCAGCACCCCCAGGACAGCCTCCTACGAGCAGTACTTC. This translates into CASTPRTASYEQYF.

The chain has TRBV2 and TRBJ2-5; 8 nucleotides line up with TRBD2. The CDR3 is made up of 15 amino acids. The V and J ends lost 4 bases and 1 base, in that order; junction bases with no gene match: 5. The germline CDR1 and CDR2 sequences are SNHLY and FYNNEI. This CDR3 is CASSVRAGGQETQYF. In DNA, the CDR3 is TGTGCCAGCAGTGTAAGGGCGGGGGGCCAAGAGACCCAGTACTTC.

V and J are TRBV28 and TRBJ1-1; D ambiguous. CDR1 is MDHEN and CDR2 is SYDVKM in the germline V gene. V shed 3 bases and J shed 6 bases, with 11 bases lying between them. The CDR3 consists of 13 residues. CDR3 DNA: TGTGCCAGCAGTTTCTCAACAGACCCTGAAGCTTTCTTT. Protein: CASSFSTDPEAFF. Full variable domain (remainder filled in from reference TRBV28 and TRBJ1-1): DVKVTQSSRYLVKRTGEKVFLECVQDMDHENMFWYRQDPGLGLRLIYFSYDVKMKEKGDIPEGYSVSREKKERFSLILESASTNQTSMYLCASSFSTDPEAFFGQGTRLTVV.

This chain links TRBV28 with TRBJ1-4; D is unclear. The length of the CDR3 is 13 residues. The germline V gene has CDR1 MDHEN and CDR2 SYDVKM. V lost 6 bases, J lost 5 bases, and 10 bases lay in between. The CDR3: CASRKAKNEKLFF. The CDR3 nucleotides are TGTGCCAGCAGAAAAGCGAAAAATGAAAAACTGTTTTTT.

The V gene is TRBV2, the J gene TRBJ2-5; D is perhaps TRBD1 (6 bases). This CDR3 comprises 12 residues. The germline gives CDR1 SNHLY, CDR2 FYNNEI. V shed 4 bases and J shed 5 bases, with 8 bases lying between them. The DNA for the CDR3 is TGTGCCAGCAGTGGGGACACGGAGACCCAGTACTTC. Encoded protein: CASSGDTETQYF.

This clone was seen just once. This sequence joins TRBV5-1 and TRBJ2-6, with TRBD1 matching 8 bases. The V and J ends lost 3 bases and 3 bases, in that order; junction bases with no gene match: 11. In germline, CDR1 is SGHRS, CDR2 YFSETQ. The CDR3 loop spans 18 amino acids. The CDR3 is CASSSLMDRVSGANVLTF. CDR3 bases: TGCGCCAGCAGCTCCTTAATGGACAGGGTTAGTGGGGCCAACGTCCTGACTTTC. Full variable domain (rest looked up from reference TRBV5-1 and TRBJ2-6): KAGVTQTPRYLIKTRGQQVTLSCSPISGHRSVSWYQQTPGQGLQFLFEYFSETQRNKGNFPGRFSGRQFSNSRSEMNVSTLELGDSALYLCASSSLMDRVSGANVLTFGAGSRLTVL.

The CDR3 DNA reads TGTGCCAGCAGCGGACAGCTGACTAGCGAGGATGAGCAGTTCTTC. Amino acids: CASSGQLTSEDEQFF. The chain is built from TRBV7-3 and TRBJ2-1; 8 bases fit TRBD2. J was trimmed by 8 bases and V by 5 bases; bases with no gene match: 11. Per germline, CDR1 SGHTA and CDR2 FQGTGA. This CDR3 is built from 15 residues.

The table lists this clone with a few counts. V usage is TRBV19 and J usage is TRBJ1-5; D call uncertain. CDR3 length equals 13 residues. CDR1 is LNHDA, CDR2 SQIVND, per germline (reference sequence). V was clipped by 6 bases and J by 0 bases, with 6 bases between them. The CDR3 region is CASRINSNQPQHF. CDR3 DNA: TGTGCCAGTAGAATCAATAGCAATCAGCCCCAGCATTTT. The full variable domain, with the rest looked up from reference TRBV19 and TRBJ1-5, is DGGITQSPKYLFRKEGQNVTLSCEQNLNHDAMYWYRQDPGQGLRLIYYSQIVNDFQKGDIAEGYSVSREKKESFPLTVTSAQKNPTAFYLCASRINSNQPQHFGDGTRLSIL.

The CDR3 sequence is CASKPTGNQPQHF. The DNA of the CDR3 is TGTGCCAGCAAGCCCACAGGGAATCAGCCCCAGCATTTT. The chain joins TRBV28 to TRBJ1-5; weak D call: TRBD1 (6 bases). This CDR3 contains 13 residues. Trimming pared 7 bases from V and 4 bases from J, leaving 11 bases between. CDR1 and CDR2 (germline): MDHEN, SYDVKM.

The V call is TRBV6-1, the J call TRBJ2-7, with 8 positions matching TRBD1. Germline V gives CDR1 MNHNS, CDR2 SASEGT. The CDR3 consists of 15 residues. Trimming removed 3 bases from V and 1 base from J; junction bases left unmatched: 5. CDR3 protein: CASSDRDRLSYEQYF. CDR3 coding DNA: TGTGCCAGCAGTGACCGGGACAGGCTTTCCTACGAGCAGTACTTC.

Written as DNA, the CDR3 is TGTGCCAGCTCACTAGCAAGGAGCACAGATACGCAGTATTTT. Its protein is CASSLARSTDTQYF. The V call is TRBV18, the J call TRBJ2-3, with D uncertain. CDR3 length equals 14 residues. Deletions cut 4 bases from V and 0 bases from J, with 8 bases between. Germline CDR1 reads KGHSH; CDR2 reads LQKENI.

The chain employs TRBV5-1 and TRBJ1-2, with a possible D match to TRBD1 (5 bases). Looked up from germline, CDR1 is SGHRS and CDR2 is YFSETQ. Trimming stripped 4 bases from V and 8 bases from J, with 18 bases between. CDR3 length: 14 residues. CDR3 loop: CASSADGTLSGYTF. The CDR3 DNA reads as TGCGCCAGCAGCGCGGACGGGACTCTCTCCGGCTACACCTTC.

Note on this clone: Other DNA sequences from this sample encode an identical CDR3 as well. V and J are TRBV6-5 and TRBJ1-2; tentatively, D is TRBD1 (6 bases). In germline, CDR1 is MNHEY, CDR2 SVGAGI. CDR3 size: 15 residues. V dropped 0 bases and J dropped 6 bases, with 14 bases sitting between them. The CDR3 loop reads CASSYSRGGADGYTF. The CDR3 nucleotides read TGTGCCAGCAGTTACTCGAGGGGGGGGGCAGATGGCTACACCTTC.

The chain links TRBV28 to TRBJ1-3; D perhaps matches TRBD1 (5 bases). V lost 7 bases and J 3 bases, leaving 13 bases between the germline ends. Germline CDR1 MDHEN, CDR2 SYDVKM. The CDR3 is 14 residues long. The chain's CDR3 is CASIPGGIGNTIYF. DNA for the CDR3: TGTGCCAGCATCCCCGGGGGGATTGGAAACACCATATATTTT.

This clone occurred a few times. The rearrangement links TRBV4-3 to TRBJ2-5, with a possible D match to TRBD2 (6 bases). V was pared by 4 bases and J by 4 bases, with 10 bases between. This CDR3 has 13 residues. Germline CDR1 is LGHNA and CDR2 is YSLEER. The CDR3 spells CASSPGERETQYF. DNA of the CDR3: TGCGCCAGCAGCCCGGGAGAGAGAGAGACCCAGTACTTC.

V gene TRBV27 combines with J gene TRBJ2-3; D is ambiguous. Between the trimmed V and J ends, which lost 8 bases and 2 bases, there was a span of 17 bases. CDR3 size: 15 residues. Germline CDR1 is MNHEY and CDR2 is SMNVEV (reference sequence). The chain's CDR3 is CASSPFSTFTDTQYF. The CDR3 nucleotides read TGTGCCAGCTCACCGTTCTCTACCTTCACAGATACGCAGTATTTT.

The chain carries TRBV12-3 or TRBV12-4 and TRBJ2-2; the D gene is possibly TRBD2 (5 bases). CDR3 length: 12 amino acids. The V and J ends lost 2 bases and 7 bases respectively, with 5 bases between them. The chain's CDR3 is CASSLRDGELFF. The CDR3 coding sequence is TGTGCCAGCAGTTTACGGGACGGGGAGCTGTTTTTT.

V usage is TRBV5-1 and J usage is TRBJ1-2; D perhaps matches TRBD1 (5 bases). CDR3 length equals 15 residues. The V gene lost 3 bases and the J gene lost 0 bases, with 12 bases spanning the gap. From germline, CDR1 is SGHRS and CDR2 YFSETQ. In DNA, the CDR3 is TGCGCCAGCAGCTGGGGGGACGGATCTAACTATGGCTACACCTTC. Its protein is CASSWGDGSNYGYTF.

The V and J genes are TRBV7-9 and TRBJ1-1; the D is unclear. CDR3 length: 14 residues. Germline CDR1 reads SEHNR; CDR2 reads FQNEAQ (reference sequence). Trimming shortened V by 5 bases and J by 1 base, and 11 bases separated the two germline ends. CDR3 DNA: TGTGCCAGCAGCCCCCGTTCCCCGAACACTGAAGCTTTCTTT. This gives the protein CASSPRSPNTEAFF.

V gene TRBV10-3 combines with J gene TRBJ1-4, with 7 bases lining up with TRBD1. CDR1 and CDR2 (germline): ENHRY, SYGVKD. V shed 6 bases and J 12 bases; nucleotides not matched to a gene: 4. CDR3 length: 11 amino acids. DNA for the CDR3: TGTGCCATCAGCTCCGGGACAGAACTGTTTTTT. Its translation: CAISSGTELFF.

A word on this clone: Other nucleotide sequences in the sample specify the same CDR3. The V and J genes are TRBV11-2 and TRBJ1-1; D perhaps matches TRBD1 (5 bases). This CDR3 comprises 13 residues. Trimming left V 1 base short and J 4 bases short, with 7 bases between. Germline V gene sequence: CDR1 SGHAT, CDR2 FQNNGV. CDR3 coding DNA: TGTGCCAGCAGCTTAGCCCAGGGCACTGAAGCTTTCTTT. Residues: CASSLAQGTEAFF.

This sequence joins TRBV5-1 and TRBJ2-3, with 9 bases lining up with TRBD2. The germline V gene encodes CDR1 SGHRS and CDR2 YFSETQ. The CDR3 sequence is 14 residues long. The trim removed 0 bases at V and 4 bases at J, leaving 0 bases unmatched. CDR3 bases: TGCGCCAGCAGCTTGGGCGGGGGGGCAGATACGCAGTATTTT. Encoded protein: CASSLGGGADTQYF. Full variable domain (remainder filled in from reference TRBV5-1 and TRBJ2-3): KAGVTQTPRYLIKTRGQQVTLSCSPISGHRSVSWYQQTPGQGLQFLFEYFSETQRNKGNFPGRFSGRQFSNSRSEMNVSTLELGDSALYLCASSLGGGADTQYFGPGTRLTVL.